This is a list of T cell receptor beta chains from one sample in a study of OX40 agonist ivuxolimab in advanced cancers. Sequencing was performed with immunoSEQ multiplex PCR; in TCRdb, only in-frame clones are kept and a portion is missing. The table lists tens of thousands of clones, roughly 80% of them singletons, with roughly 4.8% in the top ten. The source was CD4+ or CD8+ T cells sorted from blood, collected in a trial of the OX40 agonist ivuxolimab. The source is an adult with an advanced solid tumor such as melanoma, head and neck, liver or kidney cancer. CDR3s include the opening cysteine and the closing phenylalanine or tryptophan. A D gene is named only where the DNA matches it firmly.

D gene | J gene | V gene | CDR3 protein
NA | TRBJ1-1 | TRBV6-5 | CASSYKYRETEAFF
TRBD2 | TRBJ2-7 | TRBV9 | CASSVGGSSYEQYF
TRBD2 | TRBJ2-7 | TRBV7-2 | CASRRETYEQYF
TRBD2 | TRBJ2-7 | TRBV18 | CASSPTSGANYEQYF
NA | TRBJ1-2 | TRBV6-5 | CASSYEPNYGYTF
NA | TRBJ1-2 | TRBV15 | CATSRDSSGTSGRYTF
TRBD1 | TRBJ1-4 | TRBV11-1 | CASSSPTGRATNEKLFF
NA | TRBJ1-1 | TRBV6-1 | CASSEATVTNTEAFF
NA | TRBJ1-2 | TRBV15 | CATSLDGQSRSGYTF
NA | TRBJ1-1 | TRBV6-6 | CASILNGIRWTEAFF
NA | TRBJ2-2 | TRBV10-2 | CASNGAELIANTGELFF
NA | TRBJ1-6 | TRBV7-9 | CASSGSNSPLHF
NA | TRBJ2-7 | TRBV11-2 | CASSSYYEQYF
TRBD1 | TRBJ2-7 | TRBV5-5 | CASSSPPGQGPSYEQYF
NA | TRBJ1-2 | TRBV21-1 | CASSKALPRRVNGYTF
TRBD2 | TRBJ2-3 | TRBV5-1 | CASSGGLAGSTDTQYF
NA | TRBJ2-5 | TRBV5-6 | CASSLTGIGETQYF
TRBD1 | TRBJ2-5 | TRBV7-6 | CASSLEAGGWETQYF
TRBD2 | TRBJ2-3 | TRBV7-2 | CASSPRLAGKADTQYF
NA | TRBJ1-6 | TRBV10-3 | CAISVGAKESPLHF
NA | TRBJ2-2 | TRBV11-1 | CASSHAQGSGGELFF
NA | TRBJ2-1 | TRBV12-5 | CASGLSTSSYNEQFF
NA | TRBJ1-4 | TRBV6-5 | CASSYSIQGEEKLFF
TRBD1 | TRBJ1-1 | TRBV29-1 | CSVERGQNTEAFF
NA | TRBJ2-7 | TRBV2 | CASSVEKGFYEQYF
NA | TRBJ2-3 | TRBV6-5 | CASSVSSSTDTQYF
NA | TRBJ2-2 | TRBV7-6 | CASSPRIGVRDGELFF
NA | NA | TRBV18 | CASSPSRYYEQYF
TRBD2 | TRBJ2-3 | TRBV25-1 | CASSELAGETDTQYF
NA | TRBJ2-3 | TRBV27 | CASSSTFGAFTDTQYF
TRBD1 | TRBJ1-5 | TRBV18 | CASSRTGGPQPQHF
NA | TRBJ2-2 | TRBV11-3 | CASSSYTGELFF
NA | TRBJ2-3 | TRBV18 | CASSPRGGPRTDTQYF
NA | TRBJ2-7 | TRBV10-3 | CAISNTGQINSEQYF
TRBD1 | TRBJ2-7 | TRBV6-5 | CASSYPGQPTPYEQYF
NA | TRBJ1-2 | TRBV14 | CASSQEVPGRSRGYTF
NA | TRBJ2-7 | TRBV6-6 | CASSSKDEQYF
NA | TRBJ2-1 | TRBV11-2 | CASFQGRGRSSSYNEQFF
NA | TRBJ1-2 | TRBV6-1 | CASSRGTVHYGYTF
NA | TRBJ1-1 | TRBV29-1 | CSVSPGTTNTEAFF
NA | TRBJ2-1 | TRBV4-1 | CASSQVMGPVGNEQFF
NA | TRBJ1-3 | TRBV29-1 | CSAKPGGSGNTIYF
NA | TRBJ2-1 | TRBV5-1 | CASSFLGRPEEQFF
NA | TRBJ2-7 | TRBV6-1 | CASSWSSFEQYF
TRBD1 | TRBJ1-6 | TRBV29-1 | CSVGGQGGNSYNSPLHF
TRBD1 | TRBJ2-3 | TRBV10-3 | CAIRDSGLGGPDTQYF
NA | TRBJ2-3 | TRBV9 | CASSVVWVDTDTQYF
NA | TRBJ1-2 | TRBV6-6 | CASSYQGRSANYGYTF
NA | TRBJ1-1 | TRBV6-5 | CASSLLGVDTEAFF
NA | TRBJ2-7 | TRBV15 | CATSRGMKNYEQYF
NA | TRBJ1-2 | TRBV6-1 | CASSEWVRNPRGYTF
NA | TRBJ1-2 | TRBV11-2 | CASSLESINYGYTF